The sequence of this TCR beta chain was determined in a study of vaccination and CD4 T cells after COVID-19 (dated by TCRdb to 2022 to 2024). Context from the whole study: Convalescent patients had a positive SARS-CoV-2 result on nasal swab PCR, and of these patients, about ten had mild disease and one had severe disease. The convalescent cohort comprised six males and four females, including two Hispanic individuals, seven Caucasians, two Asians and one multiracial person. As controls, cultures received a CEFX viral epitope pool (the positive control), an HIV-1 Nef peptide pool (the negative control), or no peptide at all. In ten to eleven COVID-19 convalescent patients and a few infection-naive healthy vaccine recipients, researchers compared the spike-specific CD4+ TCR repertoire from before mRNA vaccination with the repertoire from after. Two doses of either the Pfizer-BioNTech BNT162b2 vaccine (n=8) or the Moderna mRNA-1273 vaccine (n=2) were administered to participants. For stimulating the cultures, overlapping spike peptide pools were used, derived from SARS-CoV-2 as well as from the common cold coronaviruses HCoV-NL63, HCoV-OC43 and HCoV-229E. Post-vaccine blood samples were collected a median of about 69 days after the second vaccine dose, ranging from 14 to 241 days. Post-COVID blood samples were collected from convalescent patients a median of around 100 days after diagnosis, with a range of about 30 to 161 days.

This clonotype has only a few counts. This clone's antigen is unknown. No per-base quality is available; no much larger clone lies one base away. Inclusive of the bounding cysteine and phenylalanine, the CDR3 is 15 residues long. The CDR3 DNA has 45 bases and is translated from base 1. Sequences SGHTA (CDR1) and FQGNSA (CDR2) are obtained from the germline V gene. The V and J ends are trimmed by 2 bases and 1 base, leaving 9 bases between them. What this sample's treatment or condition label stands for: roughly ten-day PBMC culture with coronavirus spike peptide pools or control peptides (ViraFEST assay). The study used the ViraFEST assay, which expanded antigen-specific T cells with peptide pools and then identified expanded clonotypes by TCR sequencing. The convalescent patients' positive SARS-CoV-2 PCR tests fell between March and December 2020, which was before the Alpha, Beta and Delta variants emerged in the United States. Each well held approximately 2 million PBMCs cultured in IMDM containing around 5% human AB serum and 9 to 10 IU/ml IL-2, with about 9.1 ug/ml peptide pools added. On days 3 and 7, half of the culture medium was replaced with fresh IL-2-containing medium. After approximately 11 days of culture, CD4+ T cells were isolated by negative selection with the EasySep CD4+ T cell isolation kit. Ficoll-Paque Plus gradient centrifugation was used to isolate PBMCs from whole blood, and the isolated PBMCs were then either used fresh or cryopreserved at -140C. Triplicate wells were generally used for each culture condition.

Library creation used PCR. DNA from cultured CD4+ T cells was subjected to TCR sequencing with the Oncomine TCR Beta short-read assay at the Johns Hopkins FTIC core. Genomic DNA was extracted from the cultured CD4+ T cells with the QIAamp micro DNA kit. Oncomine TCR Beta libraries made from cultured CD4+ T cells were pooled using unique dual indexes and sequenced on an Illumina iSeq 100. Per the authors' processing: Non-productive sequences were filtered out, and CDR3s that did not start with C, did not end with F or W, or were shorter than 7 amino acids were discarded. The MANAFEST web application was used to identify antigen-specific clonotypes by comparing peptide-stimulated wells against reference wells and other culture wells. To be called positive, a clone needed an FDR below 0.05, an odds ratio above 5, and a productive frequency above 0.1% in at least two of three replicate wells. Clonotypes that were significantly expanded in both SARS-CoV-2 spike wells and at least one common cold coronavirus spike condition were defined as cross-reactive. CDR3 homology was assessed with Levenshtein distances (stringdist) and unrooted phylogenetic trees (ape) in R version 3.6.1. The public sequencing data were trimmed at Q25 with fastp and processed into clonotypes with MiXCR by TCRdb, which kept only in-frame beta chains. Rows are combined by CDR3 protein, so each entry shows the most common genes and DNA. TCRdb, not the original authors, processed these V and J calls. Recorded for this sample are 11,000 to 15,000 distinct CDR3 sequences; around 56% of them occurred a single time. Together, the top ten hold roughly 12% of the sample.

Beyond this particular receptor, the publication reports: An increase in the median number of SARS-CoV-2-reactive clonotypes from roughly 20 after infection to 35 to 40 after vaccination was observed, but the change was not found to be significant. Of the vaccine-specific clones found in convalescent patients, nearly all (304 of 307) were mono-reactive for SARS-CoV-2 spike instead of being cross-reactive with common cold coronaviruses. The study included relatively few convalescent patients and did not analyze early timepoints after natural infection. Among convalescent patients, a median about 87% of the SARS-CoV-2-reactive clones seen after vaccination appeared only after vaccination, which suggests priming specific to the vaccine.

The clonotype was recovered from a human donor who had recovered from COVID-19. The sequence joins TRBV7-2 to TRBJ1-5, with an unclear D gene assignment. The sample taken for sequencing was CD4+ T cells from blood, cultured in vitro. The nucleotide sequence is given as TGTGCCAGCAGCTTAATGTCGGACAGCAATCAGCCCCAGCATTTT. This encodes CASSLMSDSNQPQHF.